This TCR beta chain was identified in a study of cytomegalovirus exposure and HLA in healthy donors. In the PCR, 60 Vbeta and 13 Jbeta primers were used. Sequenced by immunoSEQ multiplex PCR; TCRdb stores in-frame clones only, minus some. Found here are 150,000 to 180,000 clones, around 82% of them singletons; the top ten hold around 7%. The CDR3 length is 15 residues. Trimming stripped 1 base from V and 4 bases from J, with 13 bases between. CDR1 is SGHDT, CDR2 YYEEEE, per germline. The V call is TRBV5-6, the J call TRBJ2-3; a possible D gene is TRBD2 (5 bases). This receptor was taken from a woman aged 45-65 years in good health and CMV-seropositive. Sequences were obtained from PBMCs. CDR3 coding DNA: TGTGCCAGCAGCTTGAGGCTCATCGGGGCAGATACGCAGTATTTT. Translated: CASSLRLIGADTQYF.